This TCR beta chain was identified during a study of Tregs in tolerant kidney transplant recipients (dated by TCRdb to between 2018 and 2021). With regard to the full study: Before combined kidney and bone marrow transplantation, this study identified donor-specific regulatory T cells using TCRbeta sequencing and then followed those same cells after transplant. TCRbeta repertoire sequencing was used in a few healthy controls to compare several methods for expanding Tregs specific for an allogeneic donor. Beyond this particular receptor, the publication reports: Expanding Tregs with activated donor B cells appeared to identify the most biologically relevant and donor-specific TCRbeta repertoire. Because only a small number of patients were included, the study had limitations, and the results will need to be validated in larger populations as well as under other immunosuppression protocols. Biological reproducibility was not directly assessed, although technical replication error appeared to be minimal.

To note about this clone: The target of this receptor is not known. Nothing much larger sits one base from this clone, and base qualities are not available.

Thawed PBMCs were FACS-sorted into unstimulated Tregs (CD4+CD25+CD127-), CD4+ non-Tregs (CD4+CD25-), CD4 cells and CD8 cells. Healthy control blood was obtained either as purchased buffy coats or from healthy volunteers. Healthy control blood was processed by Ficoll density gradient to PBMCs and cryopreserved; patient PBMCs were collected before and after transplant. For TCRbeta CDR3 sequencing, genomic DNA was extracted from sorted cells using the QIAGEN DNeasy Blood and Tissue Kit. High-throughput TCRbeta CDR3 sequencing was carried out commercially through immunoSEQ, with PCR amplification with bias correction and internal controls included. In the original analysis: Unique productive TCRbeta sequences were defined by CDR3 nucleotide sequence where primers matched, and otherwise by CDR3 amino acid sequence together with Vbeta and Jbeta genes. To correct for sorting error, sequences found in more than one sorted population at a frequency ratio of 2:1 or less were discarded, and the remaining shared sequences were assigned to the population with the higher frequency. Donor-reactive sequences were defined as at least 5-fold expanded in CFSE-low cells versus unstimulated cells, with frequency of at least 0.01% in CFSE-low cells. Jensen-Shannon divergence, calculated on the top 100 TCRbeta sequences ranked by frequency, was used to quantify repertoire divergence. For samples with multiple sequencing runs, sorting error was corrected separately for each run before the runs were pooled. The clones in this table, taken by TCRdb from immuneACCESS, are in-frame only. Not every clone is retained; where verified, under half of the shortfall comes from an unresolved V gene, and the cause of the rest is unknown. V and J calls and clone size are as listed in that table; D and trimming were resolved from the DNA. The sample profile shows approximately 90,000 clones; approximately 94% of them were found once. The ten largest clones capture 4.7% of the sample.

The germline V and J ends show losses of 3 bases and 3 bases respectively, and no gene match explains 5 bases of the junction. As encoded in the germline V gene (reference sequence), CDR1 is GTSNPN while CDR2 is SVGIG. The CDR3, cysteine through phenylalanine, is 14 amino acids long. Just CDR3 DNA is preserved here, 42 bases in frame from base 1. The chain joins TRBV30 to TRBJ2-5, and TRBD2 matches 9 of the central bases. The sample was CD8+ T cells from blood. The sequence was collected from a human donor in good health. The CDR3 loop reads CAWRASGAEETQYF. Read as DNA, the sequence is TGTGCCTGGAGGGCTAGCGGGGCGGAAGAGACCCAGTACTTC.